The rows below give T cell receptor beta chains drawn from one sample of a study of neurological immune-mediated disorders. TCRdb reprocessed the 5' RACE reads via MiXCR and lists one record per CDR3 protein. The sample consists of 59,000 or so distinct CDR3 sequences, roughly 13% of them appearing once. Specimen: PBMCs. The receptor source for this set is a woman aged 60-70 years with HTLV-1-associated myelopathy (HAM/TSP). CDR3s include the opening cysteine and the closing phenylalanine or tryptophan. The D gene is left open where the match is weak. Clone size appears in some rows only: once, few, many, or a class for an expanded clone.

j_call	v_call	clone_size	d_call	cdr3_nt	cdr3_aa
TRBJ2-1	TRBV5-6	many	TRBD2	TGTGCCAGCAGCTTGGCCCTGGCTAGCGGTTCGGTCTACAATGAGCAGTTCTTC	CASSLALASGSVYNEQFF
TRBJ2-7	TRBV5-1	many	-	TGCGCCAGCAGCTTGGGGGGGCTGATTAACGAGCAGTACTTC	CASSLGGLINEQYF
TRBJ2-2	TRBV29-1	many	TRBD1	TGCAGCGCTAGAACAGGGGCCGGGGAGCTGTTTTTT	CSARTGAGELFF
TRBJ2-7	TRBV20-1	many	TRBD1	TGCAGTGCTAGTAGACAGGGGGTCTACGAGCAGTACTTC	CSASRQGVYEQYF
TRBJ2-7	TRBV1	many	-	TGCACCAGCAGCCAAGACCCAGTAGCGGGAGGCCCCGAGCAGTACTTC	CTSSQDPVAGGPEQYF
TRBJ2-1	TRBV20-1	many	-	TGCAGTGCTAGAGTCGATATGTCGGCTAGCAGGAGATACAATGAGCAGTTCTTC	CSARVDMSASRRYNEQFF
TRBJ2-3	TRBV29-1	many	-	TGCAGCGTTGTGGTAGAAAGCACAGATACGCAGTATTTT	CSVVVESTDTQYF
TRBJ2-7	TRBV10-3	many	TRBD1	TGTGCCATCAGTGGGACAGGGCCTTCCGGGGAGCAGTACTTC	CAISGTGPSGEQYF
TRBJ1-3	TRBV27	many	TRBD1	TGTGCCAGCAGTCCGGGACAGGGATTCGGAAACACCATATATTTT	CASSPGQGFGNTIYF
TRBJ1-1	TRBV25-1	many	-	TGTGCCAGCAGTGACGAAACAGGGTGGACTGAAGCTTTCTTT	CASSDETGWTEAFF
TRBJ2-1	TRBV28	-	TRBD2	TGTGCCAGCAGCTCTTCATCGGGACTAGCGGGCTACAATGAGCAGTTCTTC	CASSSSSGLAGYNEQFF
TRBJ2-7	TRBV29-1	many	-	TGCAGCGCCGTCGAAAGCTACGAGCAGTACTTC	CSAVESYEQYF
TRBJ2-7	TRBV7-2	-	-	TGTGCCAGCAGCTTAGTGTGGCAGGGCTACGAGCAGTACTTC	CASSLVWQGYEQYF
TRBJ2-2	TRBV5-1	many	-	TGCGCCAGCTCTAGCAGGGAACTTCCAACCGGGGAGCTGTTTTTT	CASSSRELPTGELFF
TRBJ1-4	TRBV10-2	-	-	TGCGCCAGCGGGTCCCTGAACGCTAATGAAAAACTGTTTTTT	CASGSLNANEKLFF
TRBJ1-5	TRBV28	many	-	TGTGCCAGCAGTTCGGAGAGATGGTCCGGGTTTCATTTT	CASSSERWSGFHF
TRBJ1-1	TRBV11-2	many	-	TGTGCCAGCAGCCCGTCGGGGGCGTTAACTGAAGCTTTCTTT	CASSPSGALTEAFF
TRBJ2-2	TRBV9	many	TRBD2	TGTGCCAGCAGCGAAAATCAGCGGGAGAAGCGCACCGGGGAGCTGTTTTTT	CASSENQREKRTGELFF
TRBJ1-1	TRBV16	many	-	TGTGCCAGCAGCCGCTCAGGGGCTGAAGCTTTCTTT	CASSRSGAEAFF
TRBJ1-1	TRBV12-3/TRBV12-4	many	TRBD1	TGTGCCAGCAGTTTAACGGCAGGGGGAAACACTGAAGCTTTCTTT	CASSLTAGGNTEAFF
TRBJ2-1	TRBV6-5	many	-	TGTGCCAGCAACAGGGGCGGGAGTGGGTATGAGCAGTTCTTC	CASNRGGSGYEQFF
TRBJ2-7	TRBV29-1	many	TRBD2	TGCAGCGTTGATGGGCTAGCGGGGAGCTCCTACGAGCAGTACTTC	CSVDGLAGSSYEQYF
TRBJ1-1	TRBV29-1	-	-	TGCAGCGTGGACCGGGGGCAGGGAGGGACTGTAGCTTTCTTT	CSVDRGQGGTVAFF
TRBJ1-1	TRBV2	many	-	TGTGCCAGCAGTTTACTAGCCGGGACGGAGAACACTGAAGCTTTCTTT	CASSLLAGTENTEAFF
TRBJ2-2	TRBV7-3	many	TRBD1	TGTGCCAGCAGCCAACGGGTGGGACAGGGGAAGACCGGGGAGCTGTTTTTT	CASSQRVGQGKTGELFF
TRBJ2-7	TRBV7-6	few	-	TGTGCCAGCAGCTTAGGGGTTGCGACGCAGGAGCAGTACTTC	CASSLGVATQEQYF
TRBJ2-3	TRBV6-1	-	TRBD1	TGTGCCAGCAGTCCTCGGACAGGGGTGGGAACAGATAAGCAGTATTTT	CASSPRTGVGTDKQYF
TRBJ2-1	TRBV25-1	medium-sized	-	TGTGCCAGCTGTCCGTTGACAGCCTACAATGAGCAGTTCTTC	CASCPLTAYNEQFF
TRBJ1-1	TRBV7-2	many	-	TGTGCCAGCGGTATATACACTGAAGCTTTCTTT	CASGIYTEAFF
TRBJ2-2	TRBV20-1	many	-	TGCAGTGCTAGTCGAGGGAACACCGGGGAGCTGTTTTTT	CSASRGNTGELFF
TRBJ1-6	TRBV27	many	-	TGTGCCAGCACCTCGAGGGGAAGCTCCTATAATTCACCCCTCCACTTT	CASTSRGSSYNSPLHF
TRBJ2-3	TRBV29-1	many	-	TGCAGCGTTGAAGATTTCAGCGGTGGTGGTGGCACAGATACGCAGTATTTT	CSVEDFSGGGGTDTQYF
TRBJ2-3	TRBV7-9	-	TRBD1	TGTGCCAGCAGCCCACCGGGACAGGGATGGGGCACAGATACGCAGTATTTT	CASSPPGQGWGTDTQYF
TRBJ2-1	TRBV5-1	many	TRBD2	TGCGCCAGCAGCCTCCGGGGTAGCGGGAGTGTCAATGAGCAGTTCTTC	CASSLRGSGSVNEQFF
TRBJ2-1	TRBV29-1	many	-	TGCAGCGTTGAGAAGGGACAAAATGAGCAGTTCTTC	CSVEKGQNEQFF
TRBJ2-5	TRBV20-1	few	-	TGCAGTGCTCCAGTCCCCGGGAGACAAGAGACCCAGTACTTC	CSAPVPGRQETQYF
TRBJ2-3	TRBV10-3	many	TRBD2	TGTGCCATCAGTGGGACTAGCGAAAGCACAGATACGCAGTATTTT	CAISGTSESTDTQYF
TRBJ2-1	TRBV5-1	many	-	TGCGCCAGCAGCTCAGGACAGTCCTACAATGAGCAGTTCTTC	CASSSGQSYNEQFF
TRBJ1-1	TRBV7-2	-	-	TGTGCCAGCAGCTTAGTTTGGGACACTGAAGCTTTCTTT	CASSLVWDTEAFF
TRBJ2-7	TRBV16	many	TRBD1	TGTGCCAGCAGCCCGGACAGGTTGCCCTACGAGCAGTACTTC	CASSPDRLPYEQYF
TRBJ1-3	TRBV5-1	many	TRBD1	TGCGCCAGCAGCAATTCGGGACAGCCTGGAAACACCATATATTTT	CASSNSGQPGNTIYF
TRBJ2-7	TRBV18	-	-	TGTGCCAGCTCACCGGTACAGGCATCGGTCTACGAGCAGTACTTC	CASSPVQASVYEQYF
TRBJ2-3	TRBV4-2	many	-	TGTGCCAGCAGCCAATTACCCCAATCCACAGATACGCAGTATTTT	CASSQLPQSTDTQYF
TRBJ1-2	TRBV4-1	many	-	TGCGCCAGCAGCCAGCCAGACAGAGAAAGCTATGGCTACACCTTC	CASSQPDRESYGYTF
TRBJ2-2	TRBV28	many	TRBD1	TGTGCCAGCCAAGGGGGCACGAACACCGGGGAGCTGTTTTTT	CASQGGTNTGELFF
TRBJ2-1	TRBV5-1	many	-	TGCGCCAGCGGGGGCGGAGATGAGCAGTTCTTC	CASGGGDEQFF
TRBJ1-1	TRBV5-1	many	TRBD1	TGCGCCAGCAGCCCCGACAGGGGCACTGAAGCTTTCTTT	CASSPDRGTEAFF
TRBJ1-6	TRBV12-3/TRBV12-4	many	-	TGTGCCAGCAAACGGGCCGTTAATTCACCCCTCCACTTT	CASKRAVNSPLHF
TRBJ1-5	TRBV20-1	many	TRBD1	TGCAGTATTCCCGGGACAGGGTGGTCTCAGCCCCAGCATTTT	CSIPGTGWSQPQHF